A single sample gave rise to the 19 T cell receptor beta chains below, sequenced in a study of glioma-infiltrating T cells after dendritic cell vaccination listed by TCRdb under 2016. The receptor library was made with the immunoSEQ multiplex PCR assay. TCRdb carries this immuneACCESS record with in-frame sequences only. Its versions omit some clonotypes, under half of them owing to an unresolved V gene in the studies checked, with the rest unexplained. This sample is represented by 40,000 to 60,000 clones; 85% of them were singletons. Approximately 10% of the sample goes to the ten largest clones. Here the sequenced sample was blood, taken before dendritic cell vaccination. The receptor set was obtained from a human donor with glioblastoma.

The genes are TRBV5-6 and TRBJ1-1; tentatively, D is TRBD1 (5 bases). Germline values: CDR1 SGHDT, CDR2 YYEEEE. Trimming removed 3 bases at V and 4 bases at J, with 13 bases between. The CDR3 loop spans 14 amino acids. CDR3 nucleotides: TGTGCCAGCAGCTGGGGGGACCGGGGCACTGAAGCTTTCTTT. It translates to CASSWGDRGTEAFF.

This chain joins TRBV6-1 and TRBJ2-1; no clear D. The CDR3 extends over 13 amino acids. The germline V and J ends were trimmed by 10 bases and 2 bases, with 12 bases remaining between them. In germline, CDR1 is MNHNS, CDR2 SASEGT. CDR3 loop: CATRLAPYNEQFF. CDR3 coding DNA: TGTGCCACCCGACTCGCCCCCTACAATGAGCAGTTCTTC.

The V call is TRBV27, the J call TRBJ2-2; TRBD2 agrees at 12 bases. V shed 8 bases, J shed 4 bases, and the junction held 14 bases outside the gene matches. CDR1 MNHEY and CDR2 SMNVEV come from the germline V gene (reference sequence). The CDR3 has 18 amino acids. The CDR3 reads CASGSVSLAGGPTGELFF. The CDR3 bases are TGTGCCAGCGGTTCCGTCTCCCTAGCGGGGGGGCCCACCGGGGAGCTGTTTTTT.

This clone has more than one count but fewer than ten. The V and J genes are TRBV4-2 and TRBJ1-1; TRBD1 is a possible D gene (6 bases). The CDR3 consists of 16 residues. CDR1 and CDR2 from the germline V gene are LGHNA and YNFKEQ. V was trimmed by 2 bases and J by 3 bases, leaving 16 bases between them. CDR3 DNA sequence: TGTGCCAGCAGCCAAATCCGGGGCAGGGGTGACACTGAAGCTTTCTTT. This gives the protein CASSQIRGRGDTEAFF.

This clone was seen only once. V is TRBV5-1 and J is TRBJ1-5; 10 positions match TRBD1. There are 17 residues in the CDR3. The junction had 9 bases not matched to a gene; V was cut back by 0 bases and J by 6 bases. Germline V CDR1 and CDR2: SGHRS, YFSETQ. CDR3 protein: CASSLGVRDRGSQPQHF. The CDR3 region has the DNA TGCGCCAGCAGCTTGGGCGTGCGGGACAGGGGATCTCAGCCCCAGCATTTT.

V gene TRBV10-3 combines with J gene TRBJ2-5; 7 bases align to TRBD1. Germline CDR1 ENHRY, CDR2 SYGVKD. J was trimmed by 2 bases and V by 4 bases; bases with no gene match: 4. This CDR3 spans 14 amino acids. This CDR3 is CAISASGGQETQYF. The CDR3 DNA reads as TGTGCCATCAGTGCATCAGGGGGTCAAGAGACCCAGTACTTC.

The CDR3 spells CASSGPSREQFQFF. DNA for the CDR3: TGTGCCAGCAGTGGTCCTTCCCGCGAGCAATTTCAGTTCTTC. The chain uses TRBV2 and TRBJ2-1; D not resolved. Germline CDR1 SNHLY, CDR2 FYNNEI. V lost 4 bases and J 13 bases, leaving 20 bases between the germline ends. The CDR3 is made up of 14 amino acids. The variable domain in full, with the rest retrieved from reference TRBV2 and TRBJ2-1, is EPEVTQTPSHQVTQMGQEVILRCVPISNHLYFYWYRQILGQKVEFLVSFYNNEISEKSEIFDDQFSVERPDGSNFTLKIRSTKLEDSAMYFCASSGPSREQFQFFGPGTRLTVL.

This chain links TRBV15 with TRBJ1-3; 7 nucleotides line up with TRBD1. The CDR3 spans 18 residues. V shed 3 bases and J 2 bases; nucleotides not matched to a gene: 13. Germline V gives CDR1 LNHNV, CDR2 YYDKDF (reference sequence). The CDR3 DNA reads TGTGCCACCAGCAGCAGGACAGGTTTAGGTCAACCTGGAAACACCATATATTTT. This sequence encodes CATSSRTGLGQPGNTIYF.

The chain joins TRBV9 to TRBJ1-6, with D possibly matching TRBD1 (5 bases). The ends were cut back, 2 bases at V and 6 bases at J, with 9 bases in the middle. Germline V CDR1 and CDR2: SGDLS, YYNGEE. This CDR3 has 14 residues. The CDR3 spells CASSVTDINSPLHF. The DNA of the CDR3 is TGTGCCAGCAGCGTGACAGACATTAATTCACCCCTCCACTTT.

The V gene is TRBV6-1, the J gene TRBJ1-1; 9 bases line up with TRBD1. Trimming at V came to 7 bases and at J to 4 bases, leaving 4 bases not matched to a gene. This CDR3 is 13 amino acids long. The germline V gene encodes CDR1 MNHNS and CDR2 SASEGT. CDR3 loop: CASKGQGGTEAFF. The DNA for the CDR3 is TGTGCCAGCAAGGGACAGGGTGGCACTGAAGCTTTCTTT.

The rearrangement joins TRBV29-1 to TRBJ2-7; 10 nucleotides match TRBD1. The V segment lost 3 bases and the J segment 3 bases; nucleotides outside the gene matches: 2. The CDR3 runs to 13 residues. The V gene's germline CDR1 is SQVTM and CDR2 ANQGSEA. The CDR3 loop is CSVERDRGYEQYF. The CDR3 DNA is TGCAGCGTTGAGCGGGACAGGGGCTACGAGCAGTACTTC.

The V and J genes are TRBV28 and TRBJ2-5, with 10 bases fitting TRBD1. With the DNA end fitting TRBJ2-7 better, the J assignment may be wrong. CDR1 is MDHEN and CDR2 is SYDVKM in the germline V gene. This CDR3 is 14 amino acids long. The DNA of the CDR3 is TGTGCCAGCACCCGGACAGGGGGAACCTACGAGCAGTACTTC. Encoded protein: CASTRTGGTYEQYF.

The chain has TRBV7-2 and TRBJ1-2; D remains ambiguous. The CDR3 is 11 amino acids. The V end lost 5 bases, the J end lost 6 bases, and 7 bases lay between the germline ends. Per germline, CDR1 SGHTA and CDR2 FQGNSA. CDR3 region: CASSPRDGYTF. In nucleotides, the CDR3 is TGTGCCAGCAGCCCCCGGGATGGCTACACCTTC.

In the case of this clone: Germline is not matched at one junction end, which may reflect a read error. The CDR3 region is CASRLGHTSSYEQYF. The CDR3 nucleotides are TGTGCCAGCAGATTAGGACATACGAGCTCCTACGAGCAGTACTTC. This chain uses TRBV11-3 with TRBJ2-7, with TRBD1 as a possible D gene (5 bases). Germline assignment: CDR1 SGHNT and CDR2 YENEEA. There are 15 residues in the CDR3.

The chain uses TRBV2 and TRBJ2-2; D perhaps matches TRBD2 (5 bases). Germline V gene data show CDR1 as SNHLY and CDR2 as FYNNEI. The CDR3 is 13 residues long. V lost 9 bases and J lost 1, with 9 bases in between. Here the CDR3 DNA reads TGTGCCAGGGGAGAGGGGAACACCGGGGAGCTGTTTTTT. It yields the protein CARGEGNTGELFF. The full variable domain, completed using reference TRBV2 and TRBJ2-2, is EPEVTQTPSHQVTQMGQEVILRCVPISNHLYFYWYRQILGQKVEFLVSFYNNEISEKSEIFDDQFSVERPDGSNFTLKIRSTKLEDSAMYFCARGEGNTGELFFGEGSRLTVL.

The rearrangement joins TRBV27 to TRBJ2-7; tentatively, D is TRBD1 (5 bases). The CDR3 has 14 residues. Germline lookup yields CDR1 MNHEY and CDR2 SMNVEV (reference sequence). Trimming shortened V by 6 bases and J by 5 bases, and 17 bases separated the two germline ends. The CDR3 coding sequence is TGTGCCAGCAGCTCCAGGCCAGGGAACCACGAGCAGTACTTC. This encodes CASSSRPGNHEQYF.

Only one count was recorded for this clone. J is TRBJ2-5 and V is TRBV2, with D possibly TRBD1 on 6 matching bases. Gene TRBJ2-7 matches the end of the DNA better, so the J call may be wrong. CDR1 and CDR2 from the germline V gene are SNHLY and FYNNEI. This CDR3 comprises 13 residues. The CDR3 bases are TGTGCCAGCAGGACCGCGGACAGAGGCGAGCAGTACTTC. It translates to CASRTADRGEQYF.

This clone was seen more than once but under ten times. The V and J genes are TRBV25-1 and TRBJ1-2, with 12 bases that match TRBD1. CDR1 and CDR2 from the germline V gene are MGHDK and SYGVNS. V was pared by 3 bases and J by 8 bases, with 10 bases of the junction left unmatched. This CDR3 has 16 residues. The CDR3 DNA follows: TGTGCCAGCAGTGATGGGGGGACAGGGGGCTTGCAGGGCTACACCTTC. It is translated as CASSDGGTGGLQGYTF.

This chain links TRBV6-5 with TRBJ1-2; TRBD1 matches 8 bases. Trimming removed 5 bases from V and 4 bases from J; junction bases left unmatched: 6. Germline V gene lookup returns CDR1 MNHEY and CDR2 SVGAGI. The CDR3 has 14 residues. Written as DNA, the CDR3 is TGTGCCAGCAGTCCCCGGACAGGGTTCTATGGCTACACCTTC. It yields the protein CASSPRTGFYGYTF.